This T cell receptor (beta chain) was documented in a study of shared clonotypes between healthy human individuals (dated by TCRdb to the early 2020s). Turning to the overall study: Two women and a few men aged 18 to 49 years were included in the cohort. The study deeply sequenced blood TCR repertoires of several healthy adults to estimate repertoire size and the extent of clonotype sharing between individuals. Libraries were prepared and TCR repertoires were sequenced by different laboratories using diverse techniques, in order to increase sequencing depth and limit assay-specific biases. Between about 0.8 and 9 billion PBMCs per donor were obtained by leukapheresis. General findings and caveats noted by the study authors: Pairwise subsampling indicated that sequencing depth was expected to affect the degree of clonotype sharing among donors. Because the study included only a small number of donors, the genetic and exposure-history diversity represented was limited. Sampling was restricted to blood, and TCR repertoires in tissues likely differ from the TCR repertoires found in blood.

Using the deep immunoSEQ assay, TCR CDR3 regions were amplified from genomic DNA by multiplex PCR. Extracted genomic DNA from each cell subset was spread evenly across all wells of several immunoSEQ 96-well plates, with each plate serving as a replicate. For unsorted PBMC, approximately 310 ng genomic DNA, equal to tens of thousands of T cell genomes, was loaded into each replicate PCR. Ten immunoSEQ deep assay plates were used to sequence unsorted PBMC genomic DNA. The purified libraries were quantified using a Qubit 3.0 fluorometer, sized with a Bioanalyzer 2100, and then quantified again using the KAPA Library Quantification kit. Every immunoSEQ 96-well plate was sequenced on a dedicated single-read 150-cycle Illumina NextSeq 550 flow cell. The authors processed their data as follows. The immunoSEQ output contained only junctional sequences without quality scores, so filtering could not match that applied to full-length reads. Sequences were annotated with PyIR, a Python wrapper for IgBLAST v1.9, and V/J genes and CDR3 were assigned using IMGT germline references. Reads were removed for weak V/J assignments (E-value above 1e-6), missing CDR3, stop codons, out-of-frame junctions, or ambiguous translated residues. A V3J clonotype was defined by an identical inferred V gene, J gene, and CDR3 amino acid sequence. Percentage overlap between repertoires was calculated by dividing the number of shared unique clonotypes by the size of the smaller repertoire. RTK rarefaction, the Chao1 estimator, and Recon v2.1 estimates of unobserved clonotypes were used to assess repertoire richness. TCRdb obtained this table from immuneACCESS and retained in-frame rearrangements with V and J assigned. These tables miss some clones; where compared with another copy, unresolved V genes account for less than half of the shortfall, and the remainder is unexplained. From that table come the V and J calls and clone size; the DNA was used to work out D and trimming. Across this sample there are around 500,000 clones, with around 75% seen only once. Of the sample, under 15% falls within the top ten clones.

Donors were healthy HIV-negative adults with no recently reported acute infections or vaccinations. Only Caucasian adults living in Nashville, Tennessee, USA were represented among the donors. For unsorted samples, 90 million or so PBMCs were counted and genomic DNA was extracted with the QIAamp DNA Blood Mini kit. After blood collection by leukapheresis, PBMCs were isolated using Ficoll-Histopaque density gradient centrifugation and then cryopreserved in the vapor phase of liquid nitrogen. Worth noting for this clone: Its antigen is still unknown. No clone much larger than this one lies a single base away; base qualities are absent.

Its CDR3 holds 14 amino acids, cysteine through phenylalanine. Only the CDR3 part of the read is kept: 42 bases, read in frame from the first base. V ends up 6 bases short and J 8 bases short, with an unmatched junction base count of 10. CDR1 is given as MNHEY and CDR2 as SVGAGI, both from the germline V gene. Material for sequencing was PBMCs. The chain is assembled from TRBV6-5 and TRBJ2-1, with 7 central nucleotides matching TRBD1. The source of this sequence is a woman aged 40 to 55 in good health. Some clones in this sample may be carry-over from other donors' samples. The sequence in DNA is TGTGCCAGCAGCCCGGGACAGATTCTCCATGAGCAGTTCTTC. Translation gives CASSPGQILHEQFF.